This TCR beta chain was identified during a study of cytomegalovirus exposure and HLA in healthy donors. The CDR3 sequence is 15 residues long. Germline CDR1 reads GTSNPN; CDR2 reads SVGIG (reference sequence). V was clipped by 0 bases and J by 6 bases, with 18 bases between them. The PCR had 60 Vbeta and 13 Jbeta primers. The protocol was immunoSEQ multiplex PCR, while the TCRdb copy is restricted to in-frame clones and leaves out a portion. The sample has roughly 90,000 clones; less than 80% are singletons. The chain has TRBV30 and TRBJ2-7, with D possibly matching TRBD2 (5 bases). This sequence originates from a man aged 30 to 45 in good health and CMV-seropositive. Sequenced input: PBMCs. The DNA for the CDR3 is TGTGCCTGGAGTGTACGGGCGCGGGTGTGGTCCGAGCAGTACTTC. This gives the protein CAWSVRARVWSEQYF.